This entry describes one T cell receptor (beta chain). Antigen: not known. This specimen comes from a study of blood T cells in healthy people across ages. At the level of the study: The capture of about one barcoded beta molecule per two T cells was achieved by template switching. General study points: Relative to aged donors, long-lived donors carried more naive CD4+ cells and displayed higher diversity. CMV status of donors was unknown, possibly confounding expanded clonotype changes.

The CDR3 extends over 16 amino acids. V was pared by 1 base and J by 4 bases, with 5 bases of the junction left unmatched. Germline V gives CDR1 SGHAT, CDR2 FQNNGV. Primed by a sample-barcoded 5' primer and a J-beta primer mix, a second PCR proceeded for about 6 to 12 cycles. A template-switch adaptor containing 12 random nucleotides labeled each cDNA molecule. Each CDR3 protein gets one entry after TCRdb re-called the 5' RACE reads with MiXCR. The sample consists of some 1.4 million distinct CDR3 sequences, around 39% of them appearing once. This sequence joins TRBV11-2 and TRBJ2-7; 12 nucleotides align to TRBD2. The receptor was derived from a young woman in good health. Sequenced: blood. The CDR3 is CASSLGGLAGWYEQYF. In nucleotides, the CDR3 is TGTGCCAGCAGCTTAGGAGGACTAGCGGGATGGTACGAGCAGTACTTC.